This T cell receptor (beta chain) was sequenced for a study of molecular identifiers for immune sequencing clone quantification. The V end was cut by 2 bases, the J end by 1 base, with 9 bases between. This CDR3 is 15 amino acids long. Per germline, CDR1 MDHEN and CDR2 SYDVKM. TCRdb re-called the PCR reads through MiXCR, storing one row per CDR3 protein. The data show about 500,000 distinct CDR3 sequences, about 20% seen once. The sequenced sample consisted of naive CD8+ T cells from blood, with Jurkat cell RNA spiked in. Subset of the sample: FACS-sorted CD8+CD4-CCR7+CD45RA+ naive T cells. The receptor's source is a human donor in good health. Some libraries in this study had Jurkat cell RNA spiked in. The chain has TRBV28 and TRBJ1-5, with a possible D match to TRBD1 (5 bases). Here the CDR3 reads CASSLVGGSNQPQHF. CDR3 sequence (DNA): TGTGCCAGCAGTTTAGTGGGGGGGAGCAATCAGCCCCAGCATTTT.